The 6 T cell receptor beta chains reported below all come from one sample, sequenced in a study of CD8 T cells in Susac syndrome. Random hexamers served to reverse transcribe roughly 0.5 to 1 ug RNA. MiXCR, run by TCRdb on the immunoSEQ multiplex PCR reads, gives a single entry per CDR3 protein. Of about 180,000 distinct CDR3 sequences in the sample, roughly 94% are singletons; the top ten hold 0.12%. Sample: CD4+ T cells from PBMCs. Source of these receptors: a human donor with Susac syndrome.

V usage is TRBV5-4 and J usage is TRBJ1-6, with no clear D. This CDR3 is 13 amino acids long. In germline, CDR1 is SGHNT, CDR2 YYREEE (reference sequence). V gave up 8 bases and J gave up 6 bases, with 12 bases separating them. Here the CDR3 reads CASRVETNSPLHF. As DNA, the CDR3 is TGTGCCAGTAGGGTGGAAACTAATTCACCCCTCCACTTT.

A few counts support this clonotype. The genes are TRBV5-4 and TRBJ1-1; TRBD1 is a possible D gene (5 bases). The CDR3 is made up of 14 amino acids. CDR1 and CDR2 (germline): SGHNT, YYREEE (reference sequence). Trimming took off 4 bases at V and 1 base at J, with 11 bases between the two ends. CDR3 in DNA: TGTGCCAGCAGCCCCTCTGGGGGGAACACTGAAGCTTTCTTT. It codes for CASSPSGGNTEAFF.

V and J are TRBV3-1 and TRBJ1-6, with a possible D match to TRBD1 (6 bases). This CDR3 contains 14 residues. The germline gives CDR1 LGHDT, CDR2 YNNKEL (reference sequence). V dropped 6 bases and J dropped 5 bases, with 11 bases sitting between them. The CDR3: CASSLGQNNSPLHF. The CDR3 DNA sequence: TGTGCCAGCAGTCTGGGACAAAATAATTCACCCCTCCACTTT.

This chain links TRBV20-1 with TRBJ1-2; TRBD1 aligns across 7 bases. Germline V lookup: CDR1 DFQATT, CDR2 SNEGSKA (reference sequence). The CDR3 consists of 16 residues. Germline trimming cut 1 base from V and 0 bases from J; bases unmatched to any gene: 8. CDR3 nucleotides: TGCAGTGCTAGAGGGATCGTGGGACAGCCTAACTATGGCTACACCTTC. This codes for CSARGIVGQPNYGYTF.

The genes are TRBV24-1 and TRBJ1-2; no clear D gene. V gave up 7 bases and J gave up 2 bases, with 7 bases separating them. CDR3 length: 12 amino acids. The germline CDR1 and CDR2 sequences are KGHDR and SFDVKD. Here the CDR3 reads CATSDENYGYTF. The CDR3 DNA reads as TGTGCCACCAGCGATGAAAACTATGGCTACACCTTC.

This chain links TRBV28 with TRBJ1-5; D possibly corresponds to TRBD1 (5 bases). The germline V gene encodes CDR1 MDHEN and CDR2 SYDVKM. CDR3 length equals 12 residues. V lost 4 bases and J lost 7, with 8 bases in between. The CDR3 here is CASSSKGQPQHF. In nucleotides, the CDR3 is TGTGCCAGCAGTTCCAAGGGGCAGCCCCAGCATTTT.